This T cell receptor beta chain was identified in a study of shared clonotypes between healthy human individuals. Across the whole study: Donors, aged 18 to 49, were a couple of women and three men.

V lost 3 bases to trimming and J lost 4 bases, with 9 bases between them. The CDR3 is 14 residues long. Germline values: CDR1 SGHTA, CDR2 FQGNSA. Sorted-subset replicate PCRs used about 200 ng DNA, approximately 30,000 T cell genomes. Data came from immunoSEQ multiplex PCR; TCRdb stores just in-frame clones and leaves some out. The profile shows 2.3 million or so clones, 85% to 95% of them singletons. This TCR came from a man aged 18 to 30 in good health. Some clones in this sample may be carry-over from other donors' samples. The sequencing input was naive CD4+ T cells from PBMCs. Subset defined: CD45RA+ positively selected. V and J are TRBV7-2 and TRBJ1-4, with D tentatively TRBD1 (5 bases). The CDR3 sequence: CASSFGGFNEKLFF. Here the CDR3 DNA reads TGTGCCAGCAGCTTCGGGGGATTTAATGAAAAACTGTTTTTT.